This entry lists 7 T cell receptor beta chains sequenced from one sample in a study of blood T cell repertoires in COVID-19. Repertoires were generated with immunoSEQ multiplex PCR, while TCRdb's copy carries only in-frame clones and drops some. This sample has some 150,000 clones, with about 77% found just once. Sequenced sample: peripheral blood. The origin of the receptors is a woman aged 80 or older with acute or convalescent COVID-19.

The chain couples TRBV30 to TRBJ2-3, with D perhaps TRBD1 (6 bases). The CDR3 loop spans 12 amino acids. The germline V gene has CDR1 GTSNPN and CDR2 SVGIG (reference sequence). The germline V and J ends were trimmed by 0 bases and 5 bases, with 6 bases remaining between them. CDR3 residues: CAWSVQGDTQYF. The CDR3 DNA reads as TGTGCCTGGAGTGTACAGGGAGATACGCAGTATTTT.

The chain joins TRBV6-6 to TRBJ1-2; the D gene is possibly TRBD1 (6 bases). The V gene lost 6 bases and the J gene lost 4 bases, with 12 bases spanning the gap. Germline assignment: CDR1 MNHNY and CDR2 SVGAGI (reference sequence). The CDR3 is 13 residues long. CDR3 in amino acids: CASRPGQFYGYTF. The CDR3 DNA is TGTGCCAGCAGACCCGGACAGTTCTATGGCTACACCTTC.

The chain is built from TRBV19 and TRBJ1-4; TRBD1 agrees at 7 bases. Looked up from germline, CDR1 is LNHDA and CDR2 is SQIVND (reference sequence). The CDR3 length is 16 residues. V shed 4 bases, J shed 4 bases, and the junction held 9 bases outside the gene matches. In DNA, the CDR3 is TGTGCCAGTAGTACAGCCCCCGGGACAGTTAATGAAAAACTGTTTTTT. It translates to CASSTAPGTVNEKLFF.

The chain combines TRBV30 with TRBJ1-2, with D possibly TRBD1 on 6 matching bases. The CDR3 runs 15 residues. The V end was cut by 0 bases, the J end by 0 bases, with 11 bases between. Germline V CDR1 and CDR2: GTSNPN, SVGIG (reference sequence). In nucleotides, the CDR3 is TGTGCCTGGAGTGTAGGGGGGGCACCTAACTATGGCTACACCTTC. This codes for CAWSVGGAPNYGYTF.

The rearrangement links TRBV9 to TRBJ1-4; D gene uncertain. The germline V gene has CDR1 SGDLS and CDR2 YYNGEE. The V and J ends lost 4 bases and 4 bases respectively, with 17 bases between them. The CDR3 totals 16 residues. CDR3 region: CASSLTGSTNNEKLFF. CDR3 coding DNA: TGTGCCAGCAGCCTAACCGGGAGCACAAATAATGAAAAACTGTTTTTT. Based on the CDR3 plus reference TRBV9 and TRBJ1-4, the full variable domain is DSGVTQTPKHLITATGQRVTLRCSPRSGDLSVYWYQQSLDQGLQFLIQYYNGEERAKGNILERFSAQQFPDLHSELNLSSLELGDSALYFCASSLTGSTNNEKLFFGSGTQLSVL.

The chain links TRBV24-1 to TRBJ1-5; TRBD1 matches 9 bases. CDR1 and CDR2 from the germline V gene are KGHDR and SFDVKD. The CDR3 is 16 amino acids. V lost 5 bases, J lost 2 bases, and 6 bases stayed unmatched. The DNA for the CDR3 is TGTGCCACCAGTGGGGGGACAGGGCCTCGCAATCAGCCCCAGCATTTT. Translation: CATSGGTGPRNQPQHF.

DNA of the CDR3: TGTGCCAGCAGCAATGGGCCCTTGGGTAACACTGAAGCTTTCTTT. Translating gives CASSNGPLGNTEAFF. The chain carries TRBV6-5 and TRBJ1-1; the D is unclear. Germline V gives CDR1 MNHEY, CDR2 SVGAGI. V was shortened by 6 bases and J by 2 bases, with 16 bases between the two germline ends. This CDR3 contains 15 residues.